The sequence of this TCR beta chain was determined in a study of T cells in localized non-small cell lung cancer. Study results and limitations: The study detected a median around 61 of the top 100 tumor clones in adjacent lung.

Remarks on this clone: Antigen specificity is unknown.

TCRdb's table, derived via immunoSEQ multiplex PCR, lists solely in-frame clones and lacks some. This table has 45,000 to 55,000 clones, just over 85% appearing once. The ends were cut back, 1 base at V and 3 bases at J, with 6 bases in the middle. CDR3 size: 13 residues. Germline-derived CDR1 and CDR2 are KGHSH and LQKENI. The sequencing used peripheral blood, collected before any cancer treatment. The clonotype originates from a male donor aged 60 or over with stage III squamous cell lung carcinoma. The chain carries TRBV18 and TRBJ2-5, with D hard to call. The CDR3 loop is CASSPLMKETQYF. DNA for the CDR3: TGTGCCAGCTCACCACTAATGAAAGAGACCCAGTACTTC.